The 24 T cell receptor beta chains listed next were all sequenced from one sample in a study of T-cell reconstitution after alpha-beta-depleted transplantation in children. Preparation of the TCRbeta library used unique molecular identifiers. TCRdb reprocessed the PCR reads via MiXCR and lists one record per CDR3 protein. The repertoire holds 450,000 to 500,000 distinct CDR3 sequences, around 13% seen once, with more than 5.5% in the top ten. The material was PBMCs from the stem cell graft donor, obtained from the stem cell graft. Source of these receptors: a human donor who donated a stem cell graft to a child with combined immunodeficiency.

With respect to this clonotype: This sequence may be a read error, since a much larger clone differs from it by one base. The chain is built from TRBV27 and TRBJ2-5, with no clear D. Per germline, CDR1 MNHEY and CDR2 SMNVEV (reference sequence). The CDR3 is made up of 13 amino acids. V lost 8 bases and J lost 6, with 16 bases in between. DNA for the CDR3: TGTGCCAGCTCAGATGGGTCTGAAAAGACCCAGTACTTC. Its translation: CASSDGSEKTQYF.

This clonotype came up a few times. The chain is built from TRBV6-1 and TRBJ1-5; TRBD1 agrees at 8 bases. CDR3 size: 15 residues. V lost 7 bases to trimming and J lost 1 base; unmatched junction nucleotides: 6. Germline V gene lookup returns CDR1 MNHNS and CDR2 SASEGT. In DNA form, the CDR3 reads TGTGCCAGCACCCTCCAGGGGGCCAGCAATCAGCCCCAGCATTTT. This gives the protein CASTLQGASNQPQHF.

The V gene is TRBV11-2, the J gene TRBJ2-7, with 8 positions matching TRBD2. J was trimmed by 3 bases and V by 4 bases; bases with no gene match: 17. The CDR3 has 18 residues. In germline, CDR1 is SGHAT, CDR2 FQNNGV. The CDR3 region is CASSYQPAGLAYNYEQYF. The DNA of the CDR3 is TGTGCCAGCAGCTACCAACCGGCCGGACTAGCCTACAACTACGAGCAGTACTTC.

This clonotype was counted ten times or more. CDR3 sequence reads: CASSSGQDTGELFF. The DNA of the CDR3 is TGTGCCAGCAGTTCGGGACAAGACACCGGGGAGCTGTTTTTT. This rearrangement joins TRBV12-3 or TRBV12-4 to TRBJ2-2; D is possibly TRBD1 (6 bases). CDR3 length: 14 residues. V lost 4 bases, J lost 3 bases, and 9 bases lay in between.

CDR3 nucleotides: TGCGCCAGCAGCCAAACGAGAAGGCTAGCGGGAGTTCGCGGGGAGCTGTTTTTT. This translates into CASSQTRRLAGVRGELFF. The chain couples TRBV4-3 to TRBJ2-2, with 10 bases that match TRBD2. This CDR3 has 18 residues. V dropped 2 bases and J dropped 7; count of bases not matched to a gene: 13. The germline V gene has CDR1 LGHNA and CDR2 YSLEER.

J is TRBJ1-1 and V is TRBV20-1; tentatively, D is TRBD1 (5 bases). CDR3 length: 14 residues. Trimming removed 1 base from V and 4 bases from J, with 13 bases in between. In germline, CDR1 is DFQATT, CDR2 SNEGSKA (reference sequence). The CDR3 is CSARGTRGSTEAFF. The CDR3 DNA follows: TGCAGTGCTAGAGGGACAAGAGGAAGCACTGAAGCTTTCTTT.

A note on this clonotype: Being one base from a much bigger clone, this may be a read error. The final CDR3 position lacks the conserved phenylalanine or tryptophan, pointing to a likely read error. V and J are TRBV7-9 and TRBJ2-3, with D maybe TRBD2 (5 bases). V lost 5 bases and J 1 base, leaving 19 bases between the germline ends. The length of the CDR3 is 17 residues. CDR1 and CDR2 from the germline V gene are SEHNR and FQNEAQ (reference sequence). The CDR3 nucleotides are TGTGCCAGCAGCCTGGGCTTGCTTAGCGACCGCACAGATACGCAGTATTCT. It encodes CASSLGLLSDRTDTQYS.

This clonotype was seen a handful of times. The chain is built from TRBV7-2 and TRBJ2-3; a weak D match, TRBD2 (6 bases). Per the germline V gene, CDR1 is SGHTA and CDR2 is FQGNSA. V was clipped by 10 bases and J by 3 bases, with 17 bases between them. The CDR3 consists of 14 residues. For the CDR3, the DNA is TGTGCCATCAAGCAGGGACGGGAGACAGATACGCAGTATTTT. Its translation is CAIKQGRETDTQYF. Drawing the rest from reference TRBV7-2 and TRBJ2-3, the complete variable domain is GAGVSQSPSNKVTEKGKDVELRCDPISGHTALYWYRQSLGQGLEFLIYFQGNSAPDKSGLPSDRFSAERTGGSVSTLTIQRTQQEDSAVYLCAIKQGRETDTQYFGPGTRLTVL.

The rearrangement joins TRBV4-2 to TRBJ2-4; unclear D gene. CDR3 length equals 16 residues. V gave up 0 bases and J gave up 0 bases, with 9 bases separating them. In germline, CDR1 is LGHNA, CDR2 YNFKEQ. CDR3 sequence: CASSQDNRLAKNIQYF. The CDR3 DNA follows: TGTGCCAGCAGCCAAGATAACAGACTAGCCAAAAACATTCAGTACTTC.

V usage is TRBV10-3 and J usage is TRBJ1-1, with 7 bases fitting TRBD1. This CDR3 spans 14 amino acids. Germline CDR1 ENHRY, CDR2 SYGVKD. V was clipped by 5 bases and J by 4 bases; unmatched bases: 7. The CDR3 protein is CAISFDRAVTEAFF. In nucleotides, the CDR3 is TGTGCCATCAGTTTCGACAGGGCGGTCACTGAAGCTTTCTTT.

CDR3: CASSEFLETQYF. In DNA form, the CDR3 reads TGTGCCAGCAGTGAATTCCTGGAGACCCAGTACTTC. The chain links TRBV2 to TRBJ2-5; D remains unclear. In germline, CDR1 is SNHLY, CDR2 FYNNEI. The CDR3 loop spans 12 amino acids. Trimming took off 2 bases at V and 5 bases at J, with 6 bases between the two ends.

This clonotype was observed a few times. The V gene is TRBV6-5, the J gene TRBJ1-5; D is unresolved. Germline V lookup: CDR1 MNHEY, CDR2 SVGAGI. Trimming took off 4 bases at V and 3 bases at J, with 19 bases between the two ends. The CDR3 contains 17 residues. The CDR3 DNA sequence: TGTGCCAGCAGTTGGCCGGGCCCCGGTAACTACAATCAGCCCCAGCATTTT. It encodes CASSWPGPGNYNQPQHF.

This clonotype was seen ten or more times. The chain has TRBV10-3 and TRBJ2-1, with 10 positions matching TRBD2. Germline-derived CDR1 and CDR2 are ENHRY and SYGVKD. Unmatched junction bases numbered 2, after V lost 1 base and J lost 5 bases. The length of the CDR3 is 15 residues. The CDR3 spells CAISEWGTSDNEQFF. For the CDR3, the DNA is TGTGCCATCAGTGAGTGGGGGACTAGCGACAATGAGCAGTTCTTC.

J is TRBJ2-5 and V is TRBV4-3, with a weak D call TRBD1 (5 bases). Per the germline V gene, CDR1 is LGHNA and CDR2 is YSLEER. This CDR3 has 16 amino acids. The V and J ends lost 1 base and 2 bases respectively, with 14 bases between them. The CDR3 sequence: CASSQGQGIPQETQYF. The CDR3 bases are TGCGCCAGCAGCCAAGGCCAGGGAATACCACAAGAGACCCAGTACTTC.

This clonotype was seen at least ten times. V usage is TRBV4-2 and J usage is TRBJ2-7, with D perhaps matching TRBD1 (5 bases). The germline V and J ends were trimmed by 4 bases and 0 bases, with 10 bases remaining between them. From germline, CDR1 is LGHNA and CDR2 YNFKEQ. This CDR3 contains 14 residues. CDR3 in DNA: TGTGCCAGCAGCCCGGAGACAGCCTCCTACGAGCAGTACTTC. Amino acid sequence: CASSPETASYEQYF.

This clonotype was seen many times. CDR3 coding DNA: TGTGCCAGCAGCAGGGGTGAAAAACTGTTTTTT. It codes for CASSRGEKLFF. V and J are TRBV12-3 or TRBV12-4 and TRBJ1-4, with a possible D match to TRBD1 (6 bases). The CDR3 has 11 amino acids. V was pared by 6 bases and J by 7 bases, with 6 bases between.

This chain links TRBV27 with TRBJ1-1; D remains ambiguous. Germline CDR1 is MNHEY and CDR2 is SMNVEV (reference sequence). CDR3 length equals 17 residues. Trimming shortened V by 2 bases and J by 0 bases, and 16 bases separated the two germline ends. This CDR3 reads CASSLRKEVRMNTEAFF. CDR3 coding DNA: TGTGCCAGCAGTTTAAGGAAGGAGGTCAGAATGAACACTGAAGCTTTCTTT.

This clonotype was found many times. A junction end diverges from the germline sequence, so it may reflect a read error. The chain is built from TRBV12-3 or TRBV12-4 and TRBJ1-1, with D unresolved. CDR3 length equals 13 residues. CDR3 in DNA: TGTGCCAGCAGCTTAGCAAGGGACACTGAAGCTTTCTTT. Amino acid sequence: CASSLARDTEAFF.

Comments on this clonotype: A much larger clone differs from this one at a single base, so this may be a read error. V usage is TRBV29-1 and J usage is TRBJ2-5, with TRBD2 matching 7 bases. The CDR3 totals 14 residues. The germline V gene encodes CDR1 SQVTM and CDR2 ANQGSEA. The V and J ends lost 7 bases and 2 bases, in that order; junction bases with no gene match: 10. The CDR3 DNA reads as TGCAGCGGTTTCCTAGTGGGGGGGCAAGAGACCCAGTACTTC. Its translation is CSGFLVGGQETQYF.

This clonotype was recorded a few times. The chain employs TRBV6-2 or TRBV6-3 and TRBJ2-3, with D maybe TRBD1 (5 bases). The V gene's germline CDR1 is MNHEY and CDR2 SVGEGT. With 7 bases removed from V and 2 bases from J, the gap between germline ends came to 13 bases. The CDR3 contains 14 residues. In nucleotides, the CDR3 is TGTGCCAGCAATTCAGACAGATTCACAGATACGCAGTATTTT. It encodes CASNSDRFTDTQYF.

The genes are TRBV7-9 and TRBJ1-1; D unresolved. The CDR3 runs to 12 residues. Germline V gene sequence: CDR1 SEHNR, CDR2 FQNEAQ (reference sequence). V was trimmed by 4 bases and J by 5 bases, leaving 8 bases between them. The CDR3 loop is CASSSTWTEAFF. Written as DNA, the CDR3 is TGTGCCAGCAGCTCGACATGGACTGAAGCTTTCTTT.

This chain links TRBV11-1 with TRBJ1-2, with D uncertain. Germline V lookup: CDR1 SGHAT, CDR2 FQDESV (reference sequence). Deletions cut 3 bases from V and 0 bases from J, with 17 bases between. The CDR3 runs 17 residues. The CDR3 reads CASSFGVNTSPNYGYTF. Written as DNA, the CDR3 is TGTGCCAGCAGCTTCGGGGTGAACACGAGCCCTAACTATGGCTACACCTTC. Variable domain in full (rest from reference TRBV11-1 and TRBJ1-2): EAEVAQSPRYKITEKSQAVAFWCDPISGHATLYWYRQILGQGPELLVQFQDESVVDDSQLPKDRFSAERLKGVDSTLKIQPAELGDSAMYLCASSFGVNTSPNYGYTFGSGTRLTVV.

This clonotype has a count of ten or more. The chain is built from TRBV5-6 and TRBJ2-1; no clear D gene. There are 12 residues in the CDR3. CDR1 and CDR2 from the germline V gene are SGHDT and YYEEEE. V lost 3 bases, J lost 10 bases, and 11 bases lay in between. The CDR3 DNA follows: TGTGCCAGCAGCTCCTCCCCCGGAGAGCAGTTCTTC. Translation gives CASSSSPGEQFF.

This clonotype came up many times. The chain carries TRBV12-3 or TRBV12-4 and TRBJ2-7; D uncertain. The CDR3 sequence is 13 residues long. Between the trimmed V and J ends, which lost 7 bases and 0 bases, there was a span of 10 bases. For the CDR3, the DNA is TGTGCCAGCACCTACAGCCTCTCCTACGAGCAGTACTTC. It codes for CASTYSLSYEQYF.